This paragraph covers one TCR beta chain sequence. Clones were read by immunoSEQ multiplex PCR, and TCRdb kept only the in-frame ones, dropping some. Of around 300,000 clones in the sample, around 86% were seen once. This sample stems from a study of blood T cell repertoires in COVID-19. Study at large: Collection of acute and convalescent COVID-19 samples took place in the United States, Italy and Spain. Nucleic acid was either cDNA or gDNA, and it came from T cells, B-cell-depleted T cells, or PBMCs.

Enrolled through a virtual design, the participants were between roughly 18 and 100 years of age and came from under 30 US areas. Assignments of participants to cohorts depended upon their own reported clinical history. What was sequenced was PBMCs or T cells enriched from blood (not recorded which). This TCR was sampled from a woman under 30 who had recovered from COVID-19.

The CDR3 spells CASPGQGDYGYTF. The CDR3 nucleotides read TGTGCCTCTCCGGGACAGGGCGACTATGGCTACACCTTC. The V and J genes are TRBV30 and TRBJ1-2; TRBD1 agrees at 9 bases. The length of the CDR3 is 13 residues. Germline values: CDR1 GTSNPN, CDR2 SVGIG (reference sequence). The ends lost 7 bases at V and 3 bases at J; junction bases unmatched: 6. Complete variable domain (other parts from reference TRBV30 and TRBJ1-2): SQTIHQWPATLVQPVGSPLSLECTVEGTSNPNLYWYRQAAGRGLQLLFYSVGIGQISSEVPQNLSASRPQDRQFILSSKKLLLSDSGFYLCASPGQGDYGYTFGSGTRLTVV.